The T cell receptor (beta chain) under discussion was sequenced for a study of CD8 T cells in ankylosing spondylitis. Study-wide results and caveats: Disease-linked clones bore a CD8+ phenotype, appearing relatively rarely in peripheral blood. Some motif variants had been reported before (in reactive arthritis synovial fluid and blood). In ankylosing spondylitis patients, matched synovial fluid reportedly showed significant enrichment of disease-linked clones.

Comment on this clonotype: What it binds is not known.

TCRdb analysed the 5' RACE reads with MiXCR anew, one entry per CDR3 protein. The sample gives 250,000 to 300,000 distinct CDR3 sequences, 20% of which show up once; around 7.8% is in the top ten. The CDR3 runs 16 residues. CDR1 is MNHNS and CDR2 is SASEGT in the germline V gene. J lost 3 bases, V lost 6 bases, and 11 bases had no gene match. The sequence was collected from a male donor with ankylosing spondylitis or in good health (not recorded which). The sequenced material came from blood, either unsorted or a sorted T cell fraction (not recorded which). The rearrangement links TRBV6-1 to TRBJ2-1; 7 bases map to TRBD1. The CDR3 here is CASRTRQGARYNEQFF. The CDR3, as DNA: TGTGCCAGCAGAACGAGACAGGGCGCGCGCTACAATGAGCAGTTCTTC.